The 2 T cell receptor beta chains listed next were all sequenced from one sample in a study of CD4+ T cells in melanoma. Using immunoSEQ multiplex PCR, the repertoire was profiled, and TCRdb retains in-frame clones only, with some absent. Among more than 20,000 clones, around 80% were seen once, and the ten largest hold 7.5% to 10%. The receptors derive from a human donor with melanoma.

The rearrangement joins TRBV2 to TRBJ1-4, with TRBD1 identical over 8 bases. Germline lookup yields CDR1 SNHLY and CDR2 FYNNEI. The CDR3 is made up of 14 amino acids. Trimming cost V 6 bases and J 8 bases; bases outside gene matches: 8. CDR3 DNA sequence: TGTGCCAGCAGCTTACAGGGGGTCTACGAAAAACTGTTTTTT. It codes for CASSLQGVYEKLFF.

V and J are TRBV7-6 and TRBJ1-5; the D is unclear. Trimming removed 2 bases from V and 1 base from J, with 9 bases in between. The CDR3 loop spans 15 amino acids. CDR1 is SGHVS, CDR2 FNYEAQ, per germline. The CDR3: CASSLQTGSNQPQHF. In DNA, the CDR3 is TGTGCCAGCAGCTTACAGACTGGGAGCAATCAGCCCCAGCATTTT.